Sequencing of this T cell receptor (beta chain) was carried out in a study of cytomegalovirus exposure and HLA in healthy donors. Across the whole study: Genotyping of roughly 400 donors showed that 80% to 90% belonged to the Caucasian-associated ancestry cluster.

This clone has just a few counts. Its antigen is still unknown. The PCR made use of 60 Vbeta and 13 Jbeta primers. The table came from immunoSEQ multiplex PCR; TCRdb's copy has only in-frame clones and leaves some out. The table shows roughly 110,000 clones, with under 80% occurring only once. J was trimmed by 5 bases and V by 0 bases; bases with no gene match: 3. Germline CDR1 SGHRS, CDR2 YFSETQ. This CDR3 contains 15 residues. Study-level points and caveats: Reported results showed that the classifier diagnosed cytomegalovirus status with high specificity and sensitivity. The dataset shows that most TCR sequences were rare, while some public TCRs occurred in many donors. Fewer than 20,000 TCR beta sequences were associated with HLA alleles at 0.05 false discovery rate in a later analysis.

The chain is built from TRBV5-1 and TRBJ2-1, with TRBD2 matching 9 bases. The clonotype comes from a woman aged 40 to 50 in good health and CMV-seropositive. The sample comprised PBMCs. The DNA for the CDR3 is TGCGCCAGCAGCTTGGGGTTAGCGGGAGACAATGAGCAGTTCTTC. This gives the protein CASSLGLAGDNEQFF.